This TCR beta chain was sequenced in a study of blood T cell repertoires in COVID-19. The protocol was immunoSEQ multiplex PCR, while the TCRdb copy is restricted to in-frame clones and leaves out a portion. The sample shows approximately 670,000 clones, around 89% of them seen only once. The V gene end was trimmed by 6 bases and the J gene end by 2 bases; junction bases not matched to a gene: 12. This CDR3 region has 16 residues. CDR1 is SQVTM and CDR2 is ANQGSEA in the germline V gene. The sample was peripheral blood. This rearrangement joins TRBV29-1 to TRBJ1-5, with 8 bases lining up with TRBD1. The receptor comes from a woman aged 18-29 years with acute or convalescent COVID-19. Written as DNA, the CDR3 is TGCAGCGTACTGACAGGGGCGTGGGGACGCAATCAGCCCCAGCATTTT. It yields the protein CSVLTGAWGRNQPQHF.